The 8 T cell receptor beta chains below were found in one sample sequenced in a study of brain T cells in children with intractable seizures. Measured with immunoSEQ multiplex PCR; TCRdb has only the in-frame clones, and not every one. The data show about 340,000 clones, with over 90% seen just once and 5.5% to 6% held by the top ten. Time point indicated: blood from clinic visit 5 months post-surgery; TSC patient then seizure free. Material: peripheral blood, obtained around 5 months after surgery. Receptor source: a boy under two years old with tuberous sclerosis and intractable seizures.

The CDR3 here is CASMGQSGHTEAFF. CDR3 coding DNA: TGTGCCAGCATGGGTCAGTCGGGGCACACTGAAGCTTTCTTT. The chain joins TRBV6-5 to TRBJ1-1; tentatively, D is TRBD1 (5 bases). This CDR3 contains 14 residues. The germline V gene encodes CDR1 MNHEY and CDR2 SVGAGI. V lost 7 bases to trimming and J lost 3 bases, with 15 bases between them.

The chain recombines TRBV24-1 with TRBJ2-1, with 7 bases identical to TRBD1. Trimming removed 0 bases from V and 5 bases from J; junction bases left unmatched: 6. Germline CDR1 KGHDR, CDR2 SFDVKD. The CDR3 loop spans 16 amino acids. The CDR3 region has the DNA TGTGCCACCAGTGATTTGGGGGACAGTAAGCACAATGAGCAGTTCTTC. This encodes CATSDLGDSKHNEQFF.

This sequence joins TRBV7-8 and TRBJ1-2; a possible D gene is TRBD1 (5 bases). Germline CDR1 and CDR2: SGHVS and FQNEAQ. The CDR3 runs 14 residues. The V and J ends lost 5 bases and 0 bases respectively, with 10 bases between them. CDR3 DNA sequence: TGTGCCAGCAGCGAAGACAGTACTAACTATGGCTACACCTTC. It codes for CASSEDSTNYGYTF.

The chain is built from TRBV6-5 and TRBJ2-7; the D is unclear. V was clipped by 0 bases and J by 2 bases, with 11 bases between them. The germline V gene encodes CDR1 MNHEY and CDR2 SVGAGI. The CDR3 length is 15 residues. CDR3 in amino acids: CASSYSGQQTYEQYF. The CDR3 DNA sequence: TGTGCCAGCAGTTACTCAGGCCAGCAAACCTACGAGCAGTACTTC.

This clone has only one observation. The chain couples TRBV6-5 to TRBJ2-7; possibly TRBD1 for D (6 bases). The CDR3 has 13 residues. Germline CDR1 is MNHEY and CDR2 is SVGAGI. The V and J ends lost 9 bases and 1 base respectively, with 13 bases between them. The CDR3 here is CASYGTSSYEQYF. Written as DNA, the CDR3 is TGTGCCAGTTACGGGACATCGTCCTACGAGCAGTACTTC.

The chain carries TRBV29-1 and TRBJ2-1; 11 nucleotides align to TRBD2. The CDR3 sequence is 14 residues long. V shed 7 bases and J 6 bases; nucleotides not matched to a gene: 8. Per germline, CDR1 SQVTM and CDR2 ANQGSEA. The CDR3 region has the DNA TGCAGCGCGACTAGCGGGGCGAGGGTCAATGAGCAGTTCTTC. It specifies CSATSGARVNEQFF.

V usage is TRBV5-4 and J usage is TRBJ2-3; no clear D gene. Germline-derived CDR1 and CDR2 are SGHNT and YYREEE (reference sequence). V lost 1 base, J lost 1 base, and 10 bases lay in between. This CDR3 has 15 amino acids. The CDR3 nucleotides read TGTGCCAGCAGCTTGTACAGCAGTCGCACAGATACGCAGTATTTT. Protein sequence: CASSLYSSRTDTQYF.

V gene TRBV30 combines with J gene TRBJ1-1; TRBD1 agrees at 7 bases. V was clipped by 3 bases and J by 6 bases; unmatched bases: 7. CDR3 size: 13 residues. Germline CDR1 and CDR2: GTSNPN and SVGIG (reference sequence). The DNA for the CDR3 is TGTGCCTGGAGCGCCACAGGGGTTTCTGAAGCTTTCTTT. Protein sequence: CAWSATGVSEAFF.